The clone carrying this TCR beta chain was recorded at least ten times. Antigen: not known. TCR cDNA was made by 5'RACE template switching, adding a universal primer site and UMIs. TCRdb reanalysed the 5' RACE reads using MiXCR and keeps one entry per CDR3 protein. There are a few hundred thousand distinct CDR3 sequences in the sample; around 6.5% occur only once, and over 14% lies in the top ten. The source of the sample is a study of T cells after yellow fever vaccination. Study-level points and caveats: Weaker overall was a secondary response that nonetheless peaked faster, on day 5 versus 15.

This CDR3 contains 15 residues. Trimming cost V 4 bases and J 2 bases; bases outside gene matches: 4. CDR1 is KGHSH, CDR2 LQKENI, per germline. The sample in question was PBMCs, obtained 5 days after the yellow fever booster vaccination. The chain recombines TRBV18 with TRBJ1-5; 8 bases map to TRBD1. This clonotype originated in a man aged 25-45 years who received the YFV17D yellow fever vaccine. CDR3: CASSQGQGGNQPQHF. The CDR3 bases are TGTGCCAGCTCACAAGGACAGGGAGGCAATCAGCCCCAGCATTTT.